This T cell receptor beta chain was obtained from a study of post-analysis software for immune sequencing data. With respect to this clonotype: Its antigen is unidentified.

Germline CDR1 is MNHEY and CDR2 is SMNVEV (reference sequence). V lost 4 bases, J lost 7 bases, and 16 bases lay in between. There are 14 residues in the CDR3. Carried by the TCR beta cDNA libraries were unique molecular identifiers. Each sample of 1 to 10 million input T cells yielded roughly 500,000 cDNA molecules, so each molecule approximated one T cell. TCRdb called the PCR reads again in MiXCR, with one record for every CDR3 protein. The profile covers about 770,000 distinct CDR3 sequences, with approximately 44% appearing a single time and roughly 5.2% taken by the ten largest. Study-wide results and limits: Four to six TRBV segments were more frequent in patients than controls; TRBV5-6, TRBV5-1 and TRBV20-1 belonged to this group.

This clonotype originated in a girl aged 10 to 17 with multiple sclerosis. Specimen: blood. The V gene is TRBV27, the J gene TRBJ1-1; no clear D gene. CDR3 sequence (DNA): TGTGCCAGCAGTTCCGGGCCTCCGCGGGGTGAAGCTTTCTTT. Protein: CASSSGPPRGEAFF.